This paragraph reports one TCR beta chain. Its target is unknown. These data come from a study of T cell responses to AZD1222 COVID-19 vaccine. With 4 bases removed from V and 10 bases from J, the gap between germline ends came to 20 bases. The CDR3 totals 16 residues. Germline loops: CDR1 SGHAT, CDR2 FQNNGV. General study findings and limits: Spike was spanned by vaccine-associated CD4 TCRs, with dominance at 160-218 and 743-854. At study baseline, merely about 6 AZD1222 recipients were seropositive.

Pooling was applied to second doses at about 4 or about 12 weeks. Here immunoSEQ multiplex PCR was the method, and the copy in TCRdb shows in-frame clones only, minus some. Of 100,000 to 150,000 clones listed, more than 65% were seen once; the top ten hold 27%. The gene calls are TRBV11-2 and TRBJ1-6, with a weak D call TRBD1 (5 bases). This sequence was found in an adult who received the AZD1222 COVID-19 vaccine. The sequences come from peripheral blood, collected 28 days after the second AZD1222 dose. The CDR3 DNA reads TGTGCCAGCAGCTCTACCGGGGCCCGATGGGGGTCACCCCTCCACTTT. This translates into CASSSTGARWGSPLHF.